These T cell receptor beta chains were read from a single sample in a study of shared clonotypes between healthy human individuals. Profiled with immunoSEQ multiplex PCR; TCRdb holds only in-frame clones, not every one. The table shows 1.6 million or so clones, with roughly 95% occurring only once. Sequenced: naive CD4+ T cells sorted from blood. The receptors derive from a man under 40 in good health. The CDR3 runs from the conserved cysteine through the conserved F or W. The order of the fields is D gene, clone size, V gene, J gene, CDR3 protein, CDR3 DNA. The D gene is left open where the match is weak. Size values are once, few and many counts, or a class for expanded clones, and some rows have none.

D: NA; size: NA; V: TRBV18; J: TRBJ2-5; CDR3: CASSRDQTETQYF; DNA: TGTGCCAGCTCACGGGATCAAACGGAGACCCAGTACTTC
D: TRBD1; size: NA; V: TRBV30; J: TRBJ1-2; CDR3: CAWEPQGAVITIHYGYTF; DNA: TGTGCCTGGGAACCACAGGGGGCGGTAATCACAATTCACTATGGCTACACCTTC
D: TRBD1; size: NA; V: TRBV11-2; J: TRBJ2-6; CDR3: CASRSTGAGANVLTF; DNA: TGTGCCAGCAGGTCGACAGGGGCTGGGGCCAACGTCCTGACTTTC
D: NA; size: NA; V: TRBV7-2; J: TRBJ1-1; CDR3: CASSPGFEAFF; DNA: TGTGCCAGCAGCCCGGGGTTTGAAGCTTTCTTT
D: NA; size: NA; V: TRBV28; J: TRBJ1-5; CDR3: CASSPPRKGQPQHF; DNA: TGTGCCAGCAGCCCCCCCAGGAAAGGGCAGCCCCAGCATTTT
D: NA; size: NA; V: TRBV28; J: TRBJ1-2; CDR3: CASSLVVYYGYTF; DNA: TGTGCCAGCAGTTTAGTGGTTTACTATGGCTACACCTTC
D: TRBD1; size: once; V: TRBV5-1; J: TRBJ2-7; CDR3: CASRWQGATGEQYF; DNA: TGCGCCAGCCGCTGGCAGGGGGCGACGGGGGAGCAGTACTTC
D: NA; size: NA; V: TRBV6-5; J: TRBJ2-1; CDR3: CASSSLGRLNEQFF; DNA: TGTGCCAGCAGTTCCCTGGGGAGACTAAATGAGCAGTTCTTC
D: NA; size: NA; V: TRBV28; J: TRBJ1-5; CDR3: CASSSNRVVNQPQHF; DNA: TGTGCCAGCAGTTCGAACAGGGTAGTGAATCAGCCCCAGCATTTT
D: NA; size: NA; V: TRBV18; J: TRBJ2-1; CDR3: CASSPPSGNEQFF; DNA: TGTGCCAGCTCACCACCGTCGGGGAATGAGCAGTTCTTC
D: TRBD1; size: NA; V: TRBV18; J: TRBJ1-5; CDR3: CASSRDRQHNQPQHF; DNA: TGTGCCAGCTCGCGGGACAGGCAACACAATCAGCCCCAGCATTTT
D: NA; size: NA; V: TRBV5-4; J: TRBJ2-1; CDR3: CASSPPLSGVAFF; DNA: TGTGCCAGCAGCCCACCACTTAGCGGAGTGGCGTTCTTC
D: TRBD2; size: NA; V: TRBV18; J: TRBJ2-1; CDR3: CASSPGTSGSDEQFF; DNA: TGTGCCAGCTCACCAGGGACTAGCGGGAGCGATGAGCAGTTCTTC
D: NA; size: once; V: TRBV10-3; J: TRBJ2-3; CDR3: CAISESTGRTDTQYF; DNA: TGTGCCATCAGTGAGTCGACAGGGAGGACAGATACGCAGTATTTT
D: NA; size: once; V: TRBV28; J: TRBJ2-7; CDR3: CASSLAPYEQYF; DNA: TGTGCCAGCAGTTTAGCGCCCTACGAGCAGTACTTC
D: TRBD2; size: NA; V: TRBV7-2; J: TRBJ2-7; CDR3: CASSLDSSGRYEQYF; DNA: TGTGCCAGCAGCTTAGATTCTAGCGGGAGGTACGAGCAGTACTTC
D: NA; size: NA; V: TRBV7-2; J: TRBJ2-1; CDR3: CASSPMGGSYNEQFF; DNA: TGTGCCAGCAGCCCCATGGGGGGCTCCTACAATGAGCAGTTCTTC
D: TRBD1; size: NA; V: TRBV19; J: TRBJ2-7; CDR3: CASSTGTGYSYEQYF; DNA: TGTGCCAGTAGTACCGGGACAGGGTATTCCTACGAGCAGTACTTC
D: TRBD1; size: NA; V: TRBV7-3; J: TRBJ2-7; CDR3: CASRPGTGLFEQYF; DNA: TGTGCCAGCAGACCCGGGACAGGGCTTTTCGAGCAGTACTTC
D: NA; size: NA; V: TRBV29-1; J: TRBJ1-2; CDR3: CSAVGQGRAGYTF; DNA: TGCAGCGCCGTGGGGCAGGGTCGAGCTGGCTACACCTTC
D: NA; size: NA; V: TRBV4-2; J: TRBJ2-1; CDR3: CASSQDSRLAKTYNEQFF; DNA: TGTGCCAGCAGCCAAGATTCGCGGCTAGCCAAAACCTACAATGAGCAGTTCTTC
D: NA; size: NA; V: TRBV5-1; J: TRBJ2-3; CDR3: CASSLRFRADTDTQYF; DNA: TGCGCCAGCAGCTTACGATTCCGGGCGGACACAGATACGCAGTATTTT
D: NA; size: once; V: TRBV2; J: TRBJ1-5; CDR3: CASSGVGGNQPQHF; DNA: TGTGCCAGCAGTGGGGTAGGAGGGAATCAGCCCCAGCATTTT
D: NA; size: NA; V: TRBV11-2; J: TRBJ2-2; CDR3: CASSPSGGWGGELFF; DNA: TGTGCCAGCAGCCCCTCCGGGGGCTGGGGCGGGGAGCTGTTTTTT
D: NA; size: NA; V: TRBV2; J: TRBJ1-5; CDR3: CASSDLLRQPQHF; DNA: TGTGCCAGCAGTGACCTCCTCCGCCAGCCCCAGCATTTT
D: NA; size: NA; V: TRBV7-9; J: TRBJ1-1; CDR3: CASSFGNRVNTEAFF; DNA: TGTGCCAGCAGCTTTGGGAACAGGGTTAACACTGAAGCTTTCTTT
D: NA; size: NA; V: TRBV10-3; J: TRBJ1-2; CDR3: CAISESNYGYTF; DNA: TGTGCCATCAGTGAGTCGAACTATGGCTACACCTTC
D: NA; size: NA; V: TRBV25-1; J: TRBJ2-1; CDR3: CASSDGFRPSYNEQFF; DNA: TGTGCCAGCAGTGATGGGTTTAGGCCATCCTACAATGAGCAGTTCTTC
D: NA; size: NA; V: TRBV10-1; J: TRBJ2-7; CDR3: CASSESAALRAYEQYF; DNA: TGCGCCAGCAGTGAGTCGGCTGCCTTGAGGGCCTACGAGCAGTACTTC
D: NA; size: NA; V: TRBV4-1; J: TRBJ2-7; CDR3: CASSQETPGDSSYEQYF; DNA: TGCGCCAGCAGCCAAGAAACACCAGGGGACTCCTCCTACGAGCAGTACTTC
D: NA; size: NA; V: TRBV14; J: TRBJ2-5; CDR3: CASSQGLYRRETQYF; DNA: TGTGCCAGCAGCCAAGGTCTATACAGGAGAGAGACCCAGTACTTC
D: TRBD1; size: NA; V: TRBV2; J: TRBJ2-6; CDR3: CASSEGTGGPIRSGANVLTF; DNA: TGTGCCAGCAGTGAAGGGACAGGGGGCCCCATACGCTCTGGGGCCAACGTCCTGACTTTC
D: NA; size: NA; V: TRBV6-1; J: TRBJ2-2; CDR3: CASIGVAGELFF; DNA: TGTGCCAGCATAGGTGTGGCGGGGGAGCTGTTTTTT
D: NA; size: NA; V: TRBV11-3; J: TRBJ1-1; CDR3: CASSLDPPRRGKNTEAFF; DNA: TGTGCCAGCAGCTTAGATCCCCCCCGGAGGGGGAAGAACACTGAAGCTTTCTTT
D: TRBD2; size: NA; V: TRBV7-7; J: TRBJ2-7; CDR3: CASSSPGLESEQYF; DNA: TGTGCCAGCAGCTCTCCGGGACTAGAGAGCGAGCAGTACTTC
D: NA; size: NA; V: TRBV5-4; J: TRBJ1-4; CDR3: CASSLEGTLSQKLFF; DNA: TGTGCCAGCAGCTTGGAAGGGACCCTCAGCCAAAAACTGTTTTTT
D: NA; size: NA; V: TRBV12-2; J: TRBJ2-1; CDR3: CASRLASSAQMEDEQFF; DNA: TGTGCAAGTCGCTTAGCCAGCAGCGCCCAGATGGAGGATGAGCAGTTCTTC
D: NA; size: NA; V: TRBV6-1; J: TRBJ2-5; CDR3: CASSERKAAQETQYF; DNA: TGTGCCAGCAGTGAACGGAAGGCGGCACAAGAGACCCAGTACTTC
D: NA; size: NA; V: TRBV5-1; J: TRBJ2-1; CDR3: CASSLAYVRQGSSYNEQFF; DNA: TGCGCCAGCAGCTTGGCCTATGTTAGGCAGGGCAGCTCCTACAATGAGCAGTTCTTC
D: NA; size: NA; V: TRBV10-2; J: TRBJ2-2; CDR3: CASSPVEPYTGELFF; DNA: TGCGCCAGCAGTCCAGTGGAACCGTACACCGGGGAGCTGTTTTTT